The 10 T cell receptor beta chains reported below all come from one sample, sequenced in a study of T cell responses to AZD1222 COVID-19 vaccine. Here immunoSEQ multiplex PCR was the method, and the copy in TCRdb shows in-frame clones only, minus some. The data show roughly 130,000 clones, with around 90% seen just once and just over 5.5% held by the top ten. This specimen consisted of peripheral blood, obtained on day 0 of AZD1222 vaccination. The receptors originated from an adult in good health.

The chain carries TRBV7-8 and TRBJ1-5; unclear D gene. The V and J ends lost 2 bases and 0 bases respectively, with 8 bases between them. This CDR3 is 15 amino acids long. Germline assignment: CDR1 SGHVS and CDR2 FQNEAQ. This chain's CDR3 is CASSLYSYSNQPQHF. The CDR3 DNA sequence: TGTGCCAGCAGCTTATACAGTTATAGCAATCAGCCCCAGCATTTT.

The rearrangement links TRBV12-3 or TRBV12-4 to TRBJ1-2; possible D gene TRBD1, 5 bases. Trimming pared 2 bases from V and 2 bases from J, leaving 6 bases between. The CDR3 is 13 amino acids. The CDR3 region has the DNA TGTGCCAGCAGTTTAAGGGGAAACTATGGCTACACCTTC. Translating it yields CASSLRGNYGYTF.

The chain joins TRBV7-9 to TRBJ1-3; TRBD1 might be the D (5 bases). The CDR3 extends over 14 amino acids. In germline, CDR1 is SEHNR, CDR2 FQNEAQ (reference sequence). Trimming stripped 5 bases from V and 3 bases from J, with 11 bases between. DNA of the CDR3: TGTGCCAGCAGCCCACCGACAGATGGAAACACCATATATTTT. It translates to CASSPPTDGNTIYF.

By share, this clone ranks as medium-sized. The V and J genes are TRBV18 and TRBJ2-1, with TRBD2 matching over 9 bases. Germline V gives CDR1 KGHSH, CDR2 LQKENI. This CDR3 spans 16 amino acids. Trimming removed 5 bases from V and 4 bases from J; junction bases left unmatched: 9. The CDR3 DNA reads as TGTGCCAGCTCAACGAGGGCGGGAGGGCCTTACAATGAGCAGTTCTTC. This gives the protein CASSTRAGGPYNEQFF.

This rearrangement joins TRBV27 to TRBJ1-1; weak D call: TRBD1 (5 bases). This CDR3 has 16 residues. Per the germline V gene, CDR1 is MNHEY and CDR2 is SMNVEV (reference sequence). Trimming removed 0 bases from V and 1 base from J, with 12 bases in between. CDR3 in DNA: TGTGCCAGCAGTTTATCGGGCGGGGGAAAGAACACTGAAGCTTTCTTT. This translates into CASSLSGGGKNTEAFF.

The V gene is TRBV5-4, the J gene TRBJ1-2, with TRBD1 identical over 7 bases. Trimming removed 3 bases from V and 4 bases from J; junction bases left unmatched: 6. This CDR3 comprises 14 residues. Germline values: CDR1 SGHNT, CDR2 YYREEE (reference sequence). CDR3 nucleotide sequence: TGTGCCAGCAGCTCCCAGGACAGGTTCTATGGCTACACCTTC. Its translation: CASSSQDRFYGYTF. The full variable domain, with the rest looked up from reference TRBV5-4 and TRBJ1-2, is ETGVTQSPTHLIKTRGQQVTLRCSSQSGHNTVSWYQQALGQGPQFIFQYYREEENGRGNFPPRFSGLQFPNYSSELNVNALELDDSALYLCASSSQDRFYGYTFGSGTRLTVV.

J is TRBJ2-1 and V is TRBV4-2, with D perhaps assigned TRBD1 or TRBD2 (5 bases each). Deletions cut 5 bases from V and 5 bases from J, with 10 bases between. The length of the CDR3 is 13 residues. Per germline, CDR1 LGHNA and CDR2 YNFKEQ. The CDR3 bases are TGTGCCAGCAGCGTCCGGGACCACAATGAGCAGTTCTTC. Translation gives CASSVRDHNEQFF.

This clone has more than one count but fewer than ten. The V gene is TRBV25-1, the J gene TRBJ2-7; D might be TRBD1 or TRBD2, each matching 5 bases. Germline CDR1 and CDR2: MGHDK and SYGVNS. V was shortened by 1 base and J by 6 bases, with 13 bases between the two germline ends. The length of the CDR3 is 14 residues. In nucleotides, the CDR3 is TGTGCCAGCAGTGAATTGGGGGAGCCCCGCGAGCAGTACTTC. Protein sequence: CASSELGEPREQYF.

CDR3 in DNA: TGTGCCTGGAGTGAGGGGGCCAGAGACACCGGGGAGCTGTTTTTT. Translation gives CAWSEGARDTGELFF. The chain combines TRBV30 with TRBJ2-2; TRBD1 agrees at 7 bases. This CDR3 contains 15 residues. The V gene end was trimmed by 1 base and the J gene end by 3 bases; junction bases not matched to a gene: 5. The germline CDR1 and CDR2 sequences are GTSNPN and SVGIG (reference sequence). The entire variable domain, with the rest obtained from reference TRBV30 and TRBJ2-2, is as follows: SQTIHQWPATLVQPVGSPLSLECTVEGTSNPNLYWYRQAAGRGLQLLFYSVGIGQISSEVPQNLSASRPQDRQFILSSKKLLLSDSGFYLCAWSEGARDTGELFFGEGSRLTVL.

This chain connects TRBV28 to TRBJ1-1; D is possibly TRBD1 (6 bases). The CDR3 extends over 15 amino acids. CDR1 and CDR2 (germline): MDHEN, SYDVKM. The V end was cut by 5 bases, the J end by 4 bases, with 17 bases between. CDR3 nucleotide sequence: TGTGCCAGCAGTGAAAACCAGGGGTTAGGCACTGAAGCTTTCTTT. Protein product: CASSENQGLGTEAFF.